Following are 27 T cell receptor beta chains from one sample sequenced in a study of blood T cell repertoires in COVID-19. Sequencing was performed with immunoSEQ multiplex PCR; in TCRdb, only in-frame clones are kept and a portion is missing. Of some 200,000 clones listed, about 76% are singletons. The sample consisted of PBMCs or T cells enriched from blood (not recorded which). These receptors came from a woman aged 45-65 years with acute COVID-19.

The gene calls are TRBV6-5 and TRBJ2-1, with D perhaps matching TRBD2 (5 bases). The germline V and J ends were trimmed by 5 bases and 7 bases, with 12 bases remaining between them. Germline V lookup: CDR1 MNHEY, CDR2 SVGAGI. The CDR3 extends over 13 amino acids. The CDR3 DNA is TGTGCCAGCAGTCCGTCGGGGTTAAATGAGCAGTTCTTC. Translating it yields CASSPSGLNEQFF.

As regards this clone: One junction end disagrees with the germline gene, perhaps due to a read error. Here the CDR3 DNA reads TGTGCCAGCAGCTTGAACAGACAGGGCTCACATTTT. Its protein product is CASSLNRQGSHF. The V and J genes are TRBV5-5 and TRBJ1-1; 7 bases are shared with TRBD1. From germline, CDR1 is SGHKS and CDR2 YYEKEE (reference sequence). The CDR3 totals 12 residues.

This chain links TRBV6-6 with TRBJ1-6; possibly TRBD1 for D (5 bases). V was clipped by 5 bases and J by 7 bases, with 12 bases between them. The germline V gene encodes CDR1 MNHNY and CDR2 SVGAGI (reference sequence). This CDR3 is 14 amino acids long. The CDR3 DNA follows: TGTGCCAGCAGTGGCGGAGGGACCAATTCACCCCTCCACTTT. This translates into CASSGGGTNSPLHF.

V and J are TRBV3-1 (or the pseudogene TRBV3-2) and TRBJ1-3; possibly TRBD1 for D (5 bases). The V end was cut by 6 bases, the J end by 6 bases, with 15 bases between. Looked up from germline, CDR1 is LGHDT and CDR2 is YNNKEL (reference sequence). The length of the CDR3 is 14 residues. CDR3 region: CASSRTGVENTIYF. The CDR3 DNA sequence: TGTGCCAGCAGTCGTACGGGGGTCGAAAACACCATATATTTT.

The chain is built from TRBV28 and TRBJ2-7, with TRBD2 matching 12 bases. The CDR3 covers 16 residues. Looked up from germline, CDR1 is MDHEN and CDR2 is SYDVKM. Unmatched junction bases numbered 10, after V lost 7 bases and J lost 3 bases. For the CDR3, the DNA is TGTGCCAGCATTCCCCTGCAGACTAGCGGGAGCTACGAGCAGTACTTC. This encodes CASIPLQTSGSYEQYF. Full variable domain (rest looked up from reference TRBV28 and TRBJ2-7): DVKVTQSSRYLVKRTGEKVFLECVQDMDHENMFWYRQDPGLGLRLIYFSYDVKMKEKGDIPEGYSVSREKKERFSLILESASTNQTSMYLCASIPLQTSGSYEQYFGPGTRLTVT.

The J gene is TRBJ2-7, the V gene TRBV7-3, with D possibly TRBD1 on 6 matching bases. Germline CDR1 SGHTA, CDR2 FQGTGA. The V end was cut by 0 bases, the J end by 3 bases, with 6 bases between. This CDR3 contains 13 residues. The CDR3 DNA reads TGTGCCAGCAGCTTAACACAGGGCTACGAGCAGTACTTC. Its protein is CASSLTQGYEQYF. Combining the CDR3 with reference TRBV7-3 and TRBJ2-7 gives the whole variable domain GAGVSQTPSNKVTEKGKYVELRCDPISGHTALYWYRQSLGQGPEFLIYFQGTGAADDSGLPNDRFFAVRPEGSVSTLKIQRTERGDSAVYLCASSLTQGYEQYFGPGTRLTVT.

The rearrangement links TRBV27 to TRBJ2-3; 9 positions match TRBD2. The length of the CDR3 is 15 residues. The V segment lost 8 bases and the J segment 2 bases; nucleotides outside the gene matches: 8. Germline V gene lookup returns CDR1 MNHEY and CDR2 SMNVEV (reference sequence). The DNA for the CDR3 is TGTGCCAGCCTCCCGCGGGGGGGCCCCACAGATACGCAGTATTTT. Its protein product is CASLPRGGPTDTQYF.

This clone was seen once. The gene calls are TRBV5-1 and TRBJ1-1; 7 bases fit TRBD1. Germline V gives CDR1 SGHRS, CDR2 YFSETQ. With 7 bases clipped from V and 1 base from J, the junction kept 4 bases outside the gene matches. This CDR3 is 13 amino acids long. The CDR3 DNA reads TGCGCCAGCCGACAGGGCAGGAACACTGAAGCTTTCTTT. Residues: CASRQGRNTEAFF.

The genes are TRBV19 and TRBJ1-5; 8 bases are a match to TRBD1. This CDR3 spans 13 amino acids. CDR1 is LNHDA, CDR2 SQIVND, per germline (reference sequence). Trimming took 8 bases from V and 5 from J; bases not matched to a gene: 5. Here the CDR3 DNA reads TGTGCCAGTGTGGACAGGGAACATCAGCCCCAGCATTTT. It is translated as CASVDREHQPQHF.

This rearrangement joins TRBV5-1 to TRBJ2-7; D gene unclear. V lost 0 bases and J 4 bases, leaving 8 bases between the germline ends. CDR1 is SGHRS and CDR2 is YFSETQ in the germline V gene. The CDR3 is 13 residues long. The CDR3 loop is CASSLERSYEQYF. The CDR3 nucleotides read TGCGCCAGCAGCTTGGAACGGAGTTACGAGCAGTACTTC.

This clone was recorded only once. The J gene is TRBJ1-2, the V gene TRBV5-3; the D gene is possibly TRBD1 (5 bases). TRBV5-3 is an ORF, with its function uncertain. The CDR3 sequence is 13 residues long. V lost 3 bases and J 6 bases, leaving 12 bases between the germline ends. CDR3 coding DNA: TGTGCCAGAAGCTACATGCAGGGCGATGGCTACACCTTC. Translating gives CARSYMQGDGYTF.

V and J are TRBV24-1 and TRBJ2-1, with TRBD2 identical over 15 bases. Trimming removed 5 bases from V and 8 bases from J; junction bases left unmatched: 9. The CDR3 is 17 residues long. Germline V gene sequence: CDR1 KGHDR, CDR2 SFDVKD. CDR3 in DNA: TGTGCCACCAGTGGACGATCGGGACTAGCGGGAGGATATGAGCAGTTCTTC. The encoded protein is CATSGRSGLAGGYEQFF.

This rearrangement joins TRBV11-2 to TRBJ2-1, with 9 bases lining up with TRBD2. The CDR3 spans 13 residues. CDR1 SGHAT and CDR2 FQNNGV come from the germline V gene. The trim removed 3 bases at V and 10 bases at J, leaving 4 bases unmatched. In DNA, the CDR3 is TGTGCCAGCAGCTTTTTTACTAGCGGGGAGCAGTTCTTC. It translates to CASSFFTSGEQFF.

The J gene is TRBJ2-2, the V gene TRBV28; TRBD2 aligns across 8 bases. This CDR3 comprises 16 residues. Germline V gene data show CDR1 as MDHEN and CDR2 as SYDVKM. V shed 6 bases, J shed 6 bases, and the junction held 12 bases outside the gene matches. CDR3: CASSYSFGTRAGELFF. CDR3 nucleotide sequence: TGTGCCAGCAGCTACTCCTTCGGGACTAGGGCCGGGGAGCTGTTTTTT.

The chain links TRBV28 to TRBJ2-7; 8 positions agree with TRBD1. CDR3 length equals 14 residues. Per the germline V gene, CDR1 is MDHEN and CDR2 is SYDVKM. Losses at the gene ends were 5 bases for V and 5 bases for J; bases not matched to a gene: 8. CDR3 sequence: CASSIGTGLHEQYF. CDR3 nucleotide sequence: TGTGCCAGCAGTATCGGGACAGGTCTGCACGAGCAGTACTTC.

The rearrangement uses TRBV19 and TRBJ1-4, with D possibly matching TRBD1 (6 bases). The V end was cut by 6 bases, the J end by 5 bases, with 13 bases between. This CDR3 has 14 amino acids. Germline CDR1 LNHDA, CDR2 SQIVND (reference sequence). The CDR3: CASRNREGNEKLFF. The DNA for the CDR3 is TGTGCCAGTAGAAACAGGGAGGGGAATGAAAAACTGTTTTTT.

J is TRBJ2-7 and V is TRBV7-9, with 9 nucleotides matching TRBD2. Germline V gene sequence: CDR1 SEHNR, CDR2 FQNEAQ (reference sequence). The CDR3 totals 14 residues. V shed 5 bases and J 2 bases; nucleotides not matched to a gene: 4. CDR3 residues: CASSPAGGTYEQYF. DNA for the CDR3: TGTGCCAGCAGCCCAGCGGGGGGTACCTACGAGCAGTACTTC.

V usage is TRBV12-3 or TRBV12-4 and J usage is TRBJ1-1; D gene unclear. The germline V and J ends were trimmed by 4 bases and 3 bases, with 9 bases remaining between them. CDR3 size: 13 residues. The CDR3 DNA reads TGTGCCAGCAGTTCTTATCCCGACACTGAAGCTTTCTTT. Translating gives CASSSYPDTEAFF.

Note on this clone: One end of the junction fails to match germline, which may point to a read error. The chain recombines TRBV5-5 with TRBJ2-7; D uncertain. Germline loops: CDR1 SGHKS, CDR2 YYEKEE (reference sequence). The CDR3 length is 15 residues. The CDR3: CASSLNPSTSFEQYF. CDR3 DNA sequence: TGTGCCAGCAGCTTGAACCCTTCCACTTCCTTCGAGCAGTACTTC.

The rearrangement links TRBV15 to TRBJ2-3; TRBD1 is a possible D gene (7 bases). Trimming stripped 1 base from V and 6 bases from J, with 14 bases between. The CDR3 has 15 amino acids. CDR1 is LNHNV and CDR2 is YYDKDF in the germline V gene (reference sequence). For the CDR3, the DNA is TGTGCCACCAGCAGAGGCCGCGGGACAGTGGATACGCAGTATTTT. The encoded protein is CATSRGRGTVDTQYF.

The chain links TRBV7-9 to TRBJ2-3; the match to TRBD2 covers 7 bases. Germline V gene lookup returns CDR1 SEHNR and CDR2 FQNEAQ (reference sequence). The CDR3 covers 14 residues. Losses at the gene ends were 5 bases for V and 6 bases for J; bases not matched to a gene: 8. CDR3 sequence (DNA): TGTGCCAGCAGCCCCCGGGGGGAGATGGATACGCAGTATTTT. This encodes CASSPRGEMDTQYF.

The rearrangement joins TRBV5-1 to TRBJ1-1; no clear D gene. The CDR3 is made up of 17 amino acids. V lost 0 bases and J lost 1, with 16 bases in between. The V gene's germline CDR1 is SGHRS and CDR2 YFSETQ. The CDR3 coding sequence is TGCGCCAGCAGCTTGGCCGGCGGGTCAGGCAGGAACACTGAAGCTTTCTTT. It specifies CASSLAGGSGRNTEAFF. Full variable domain (outside the CDR3, taken from reference TRBV5-1 and TRBJ1-1): KAGVTQTPRYLIKTRGQQVTLSCSPISGHRSVSWYQQTPGQGLQFLFEYFSETQRNKGNFPGRFSGRQFSNSRSEMNVSTLELGDSALYLCASSLAGGSGRNTEAFFGQGTRLTVV.

The CDR3 loop is CASSLGGRRGGDTQYF. As DNA, the CDR3 is TGTGCCAGCAGCTTAGGTGGTCGGCGGGGTGGAGATACGCAGTATTTT. The chain combines TRBV7-2 with TRBJ2-3, with a weak D call TRBD2 (6 bases). Germline V gene lookup returns CDR1 SGHTA and CDR2 FQGNSA. V dropped 1 base and J dropped 5 bases, with 16 bases sitting between them. The CDR3 length is 16 residues.

This chain uses TRBV6-2 or TRBV6-3 with TRBJ2-7; TRBD1 matches 8 bases. V lost 6 bases to trimming and J lost 1 base; unmatched junction nucleotides: 11. Germline lookup yields CDR1 MNHEY and CDR2 SVGEGT. This CDR3 has 16 amino acids. DNA for the CDR3: TGTGCCAGCAGATACGGCGACAGGGGCAAATCCTACGAGCAGTACTTC. This encodes CASRYGDRGKSYEQYF.

The chain couples TRBV7-9 to TRBJ1-3; 9 nucleotides align to TRBD1. Germline values: CDR1 SEHNR, CDR2 FQNEAQ (reference sequence). The CDR3 consists of 18 residues. After removal of 0 bases from V and 0 bases from J, the junction contained 6 bases not matched to a gene. The CDR3 DNA reads as TGTGCCAGCAGCTTAGCTGGGACAGGGCAAAGCTCTGGAAACACCATATATTTT. Translated, it gives CASSLAGTGQSSGNTIYF.

This chain uses TRBV29-1 with TRBJ2-1; TRBD1 agrees at 11 bases. Germline V gene data show CDR1 as SQVTM and CDR2 as ANQGSEA. This CDR3 spans 15 amino acids. V dropped 6 bases and J dropped 6; count of bases not matched to a gene: 10. CDR3 sequence: CSVSGQGAPGNEQFF. CDR3 nucleotide sequence: TGCAGCGTGTCCGGACAGGGGGCCCCTGGCAATGAGCAGTTCTTC.

The chain has TRBV2 and TRBJ2-5, with D uncertain. The V gene's germline CDR1 is SNHLY and CDR2 FYNNEI. The CDR3 sequence is 14 residues long. Trimming took 4 bases from V and 1 from J, leaving 10 bases between them. CDR3 sequence reads: CASSVWYGQETQYF. CDR3 DNA sequence: TGTGCCAGCAGTGTCTGGTACGGCCAAGAGACCCAGTACTTC.